Below are 20 T cell receptor beta chains sequenced from a single sample in a study of blood T cells in healthy people across ages. It was with a sample-barcoded 5' primer and a J-beta primer mix that a second PCR of roughly 7 to 12 cycles was run. TCRdb reanalysed the 5' RACE reads using MiXCR and keeps one entry per CDR3 protein. Here the sample spans roughly 1.4 million distinct CDR3 sequences, approximately 59% being singletons. The sequenced sample consisted of blood. These receptors all stem from a man aged 18 to 29 in good health.

This clonotype was counted between two and nine times. The genes are TRBV27 and TRBJ2-7, with TRBD2 matching over 7 bases. Trimming took 3 bases from V and 0 from J; bases not matched to a gene: 5. CDR1 is MNHEY, CDR2 SMNVEV, per germline (reference sequence). The CDR3 runs 15 residues. In nucleotides, the CDR3 is TGTGCCAGCAGTTTTTACGGGAGGCCCTCCTACGAGCAGTACTTC. Translated: CASSFYGRPSYEQYF.

To note about this clonotype: This could be a read error, since a much larger clone is one nucleotide away. The genes are TRBV7-9 and TRBJ2-7; D is unresolved. The CDR3 has 11 residues. Trimming left V 0 bases short and J 9 bases short, with 6 bases between. Germline CDR1 is SEHNR and CDR2 is FQNEAQ (reference sequence). CDR3 in amino acids: CASSLAHGQYF. The CDR3 region has the DNA TGTGCCAGCAGCTTAGCCCACGGGCAGTACTTC.

To note about this clonotype: Its ends do not fully match the called genes, so a read error is possible. V usage is TRBV4-3 and J usage is TRBJ1-5; no firm D call. The CDR3 extends over 15 amino acids. Germline V gene lookup returns CDR1 LGHNA and CDR2 YSLEER. The CDR3 is CASNQDSRRGQPQHF. The DNA of the CDR3 is TGCGCCAGCAACCAAGATAGTAGGCGGGGTCAGCCCCAGCATTTT.

The chain combines TRBV20-1 with TRBJ1-2; 9 positions agree with TRBD1. This CDR3 has 15 amino acids. CDR1 and CDR2 (germline): DFQATT, SNEGSKA (reference sequence). Trimming removed 5 bases from V and 4 bases from J; junction bases left unmatched: 11. CDR3 sequence reads: CSAETGQGVGYGYTF. Here the CDR3 DNA reads TGCAGTGCTGAGACGGGACAGGGTGTCGGCTATGGCTACACCTTC.

This clonotype appeared a single time. The chain has TRBV5-5 and TRBJ2-1; the match to TRBD2 covers 14 bases. The CDR3 length is 19 residues. Per germline, CDR1 SGHKS and CDR2 YYEKEE (reference sequence). The V segment lost 6 bases and the J segment 9 bases; nucleotides outside the gene matches: 20. CDR3 coding DNA: TGTGCCAGCACCCGGAGATATACCGGGACTAGCGGGAGTCTAGGTGAGCAGTTCTTC. Encoded protein: CASTRRYTGTSGSLGEQFF.

This chain joins TRBV7-8 and TRBJ2-7; D is perhaps TRBD1 (6 bases). V was pared by 4 bases and J by 3 bases, with 16 bases between. The CDR3 totals 15 residues. The germline V gene encodes CDR1 SGHVS and CDR2 FQNEAQ. CDR3 loop: CASSSTTAGDYEQYF. The DNA for the CDR3 is TGTGCCAGCAGCTCTACCACCGCAGGGGACTACGAGCAGTACTTC.

V usage is TRBV7-6 and J usage is TRBJ2-7; possible D gene TRBD1, 6 bases. CDR1 is SGHVS, CDR2 FNYEAQ, per germline. Trimming shortened V by 5 bases and J by 2 bases, and 16 bases separated the two germline ends. This CDR3 comprises 15 residues. For the CDR3, the DNA is TGTGCCAGCAGCACCGGACAGATAAGGACCTACGAGCAGTACTTC. Protein: CASSTGQIRTYEQYF.

In regard to this clonotype: Relative to the germline gene, one junction end is altered; a read error may explain this. The V gene is TRBV7-2, the J gene TRBJ1-2, with no clear D. CDR1 and CDR2 from the germline V gene are SGHTA and FQGNSA. The CDR3 consists of 12 residues. CDR3 nucleotide sequence: TGTGCCAGCAACGTAATGGACTTTGGCCACACCTTC. It encodes CASNVMDFGHTF.

This clonotype was counted a few times. This sequence joins TRBV4-1 and TRBJ2-7; TRBD2 aligns across 9 bases. J gave up 3 bases and V 0 bases, and 3 bases lay outside the gene matches. In germline, CDR1 is MGHRA, CDR2 YSYEKL. This CDR3 spans 15 amino acids. The CDR3 sequence is CASSQDGRGGYEQYF. CDR3 sequence (DNA): TGCGCCAGCAGCCAAGATGGGCGGGGGGGCTACGAGCAGTACTTC.

V usage is TRBV12-3 or TRBV12-4 and J usage is TRBJ1-4, with D hard to call. Trimming removed 2 bases from V and 7 bases from J, with 8 bases in between. The CDR3 loop spans 13 amino acids. The CDR3 region has the DNA TGTGCCAGCAGTTTAAGACACACTGAAAAACTGTTTTTT. Residues: CASSLRHTEKLFF.

This chain connects TRBV5-1 to TRBJ1-4; a weak D match, TRBD1 (6 bases). The length of the CDR3 is 16 residues. V dropped 0 bases and J dropped 8 bases, with 17 bases sitting between them. The germline CDR1 and CDR2 sequences are SGHRS and YFSETQ. The CDR3 sequence: CASSLEQGMREEKLFF. For the CDR3, the DNA is TGCGCCAGCAGCTTGGAACAGGGTATGAGAGAAGAAAAACTGTTTTTT.

The chain has TRBV5-1 and TRBJ2-7; D could derive from TRBD1 or TRBD2 (5 bases each). CDR3 length: 16 amino acids. The V and J ends lost 2 bases and 7 bases respectively, with 22 bases between them. Germline V gene data show CDR1 as SGHRS and CDR2 as YFSETQ. As DNA, the CDR3 is TGCGCCAGCAGCTTTACGGGACCACAGGCGGACAATGAGCAGTACTTC. Translating gives CASSFTGPQADNEQYF.

The chain uses TRBV12-3 or TRBV12-4 and TRBJ1-1; D unclear. This CDR3 is built from 13 residues. Trimming left V 6 bases short and J 1 base short, with 9 bases between. The CDR3 protein is CASRLTQNTEAFF. CDR3 bases: TGTGCCAGCAGACTTACACAGAACACTGAAGCTTTCTTT.

This clonotype has a single count. The chain combines TRBV20-1 with TRBJ2-4, with a weak D call TRBD1 (6 bases). The V end was cut by 3 bases, the J end by 13 bases, with 10 bases between. Germline loops: CDR1 DFQATT, CDR2 SNEGSKA (reference sequence). This CDR3 has 10 residues. In DNA, the CDR3 is TGCAGTGCTAGGCACAGGGAGCAGTACTTC. This gives the protein CSARHREQYF.

This clonotype has more than one count but fewer than ten. The chain uses TRBV7-9 and TRBJ2-1, with 9 bases that match TRBD2. The germline CDR1 and CDR2 sequences are SEHNR and FQNEAQ (reference sequence). With V trimmed by 3 bases and J by 2 bases, 11 bases remained unmatched. The CDR3 is 18 amino acids. This CDR3 is CASSFRGRAALTYNEQFF. The CDR3 bases are TGTGCCAGCAGCTTCCGCGGGAGGGCCGCACTGACCTACAATGAGCAGTTCTTC.

The chain recombines TRBV4-1 with TRBJ2-4; D may correspond to TRBD1 or TRBD2 (5 bases each). The germline V and J ends were trimmed by 1 base and 13 bases, with 23 bases remaining between them. The CDR3 covers 16 residues. Germline CDR1 MGHRA, CDR2 YSYEKL. The CDR3 bases are TGCGCCAGCAGCCAAGTATATCAGGGACCCCTGGGGGAGCAGTACTTC. Translating it yields CASSQVYQGPLGEQYF.

The chain employs TRBV29-1 and TRBJ2-1; 12 bases are a match to TRBD2. The CDR3 is 14 residues long. J gave up 6 bases and V 5 bases, and 5 bases lay outside the gene matches. Germline-derived CDR1 and CDR2 are SQVTM and ANQGSEA. The CDR3 nucleotides read TGCAGCGTTTGGACTAGCGGGGCCCGCAATGAGCAGTTCTTC. Its translation is CSVWTSGARNEQFF.

As concerns this clonotype: A junction end diverges from the germline sequence, so it may reflect a read error. V and J are TRBV27 and TRBJ1-5, with TRBD1 as a possible D gene (6 bases). The CDR3 consists of 15 residues. CDR1 and CDR2 from the germline V gene are MNHEY and SMNVEV (reference sequence). The CDR3 DNA is TGTGCCAGAAGTTTTTCACAGGGATGGGATCAGCCCCAGCATTTT. Translation: CARSFSQGWDQPQHF.

This clonotype was seen a handful of times. V usage is TRBV25-1 and J usage is TRBJ2-3; D possibly corresponds to TRBD2 (6 bases). V lost 4 bases to trimming and J lost 9 bases, with 14 bases between them. Germline V gene sequence: CDR1 MGHDK, CDR2 SYGVNS. The CDR3 has 13 amino acids. CDR3 region: CASSGRDLRTQYF. As DNA, the CDR3 is TGTGCCAGCAGTGGGAGGGACCTTAGGACGCAGTATTTT.

In its sample, this clonotype was seen a few times. J is TRBJ1-6 and V is TRBV29-1; the match to TRBD1 covers 7 bases. V was clipped by 5 bases and J by 4 bases; unmatched bases: 8. Germline V gives CDR1 SQVTM, CDR2 ANQGSEA. The CDR3 sequence is 15 residues long. As DNA, the CDR3 is TGCAGCGTTAAGGTGGGACAGAGTTATAATTCACCCCTCCACTTT. Translating it yields CSVKVGQSYNSPLHF.